This T cell receptor beta chain was recovered during a study of T cells in localized non-small cell lung cancer. Here immunoSEQ multiplex PCR was the method, and the copy in TCRdb shows in-frame clones only, minus some. The sample yields about 3,200 clones, around 24% seen once. The germline V gene encodes CDR1 LNHDA and CDR2 SQIVND (reference sequence). This CDR3 region has 15 residues. V lost 2 bases and J lost 5, with 13 bases in between. The sample in question was lung tumor tissue, obtained before any cancer treatment. The sequence derives from a man aged 40-75 years with stage I lung adenocarcinoma. The J gene is TRBJ1-5, the V gene TRBV19, with D possibly being TRBD1 (6 bases). The CDR3 region is CASSIRLGGHQPQHF. The CDR3 region has the DNA TGTGCCAGTAGTATAAGGTTAGGGGGGCATCAGCCCCAGCATTTT.